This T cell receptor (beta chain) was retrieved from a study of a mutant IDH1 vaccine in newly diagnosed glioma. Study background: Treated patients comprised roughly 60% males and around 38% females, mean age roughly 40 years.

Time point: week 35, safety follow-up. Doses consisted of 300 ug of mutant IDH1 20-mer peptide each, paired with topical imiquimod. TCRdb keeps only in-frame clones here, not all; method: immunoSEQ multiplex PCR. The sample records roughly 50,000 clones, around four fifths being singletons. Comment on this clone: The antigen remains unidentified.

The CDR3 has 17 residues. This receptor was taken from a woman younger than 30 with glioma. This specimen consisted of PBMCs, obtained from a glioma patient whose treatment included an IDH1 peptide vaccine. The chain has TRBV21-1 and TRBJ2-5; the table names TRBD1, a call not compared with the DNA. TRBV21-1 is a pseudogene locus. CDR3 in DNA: TGTGCCAGCAGCAAAGGGGACAGGGGGAACGGGGAAGAGACCCAGTACTTC. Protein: CASSKGDRGNGEETQYF.